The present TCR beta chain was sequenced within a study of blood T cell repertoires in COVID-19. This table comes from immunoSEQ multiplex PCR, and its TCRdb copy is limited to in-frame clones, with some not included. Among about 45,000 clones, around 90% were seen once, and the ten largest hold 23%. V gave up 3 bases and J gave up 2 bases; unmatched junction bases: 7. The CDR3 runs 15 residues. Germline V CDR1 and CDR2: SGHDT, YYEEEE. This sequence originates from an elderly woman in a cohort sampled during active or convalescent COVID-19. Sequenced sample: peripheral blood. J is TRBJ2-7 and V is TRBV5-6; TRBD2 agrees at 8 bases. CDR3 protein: CASSSTSGIPYEQYF. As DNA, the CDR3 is TGTGCCAGCAGCTCCACTAGCGGAATACCCTACGAGCAGTACTTC.